This is a list of T cell receptor beta chains from one sample in a study of blood T cell repertoires in COVID-19. Sequenced by immunoSEQ multiplex PCR; TCRdb stores in-frame clones only, minus some. Of about 210,000 clones listed, 65% to 90% are singletons. The sequenced material came from PBMCs or T cells enriched from blood (not recorded which). The receptors derive from a woman aged 40-49 years with acute COVID-19. CDR3s include the opening cysteine and the closing phenylalanine or tryptophan. Fields, in order: clone size, D gene, J gene, V gene, CDR3 protein, CDR3 DNA. The D gene is left open where the match is weak. Where a row states a size, it is once, few, many or the class of an expanded clone; other rows omit it.

.	TRBD1	TRBJ1-2	TRBV28	CASRVATGKDYGYTF	TGTGCCAGCCGCGTTGCGACAGGGAAGGACTATGGCTACACCTTC
.	TRBD2	TRBJ2-7	TRBV10-1	CASSTSGWRYEQYF	TGCGCCAGCAGCACTAGCGGCTGGCGATACGAGCAGTACTTC
.	.	TRBJ1-4	TRBV9	CASSVGRNNEKLFF	TGTGCCAGCAGCGTAGGGCGGAATAATGAAAAACTGTTTTTT
.	TRBD1	TRBJ1-5	TRBV9	CASSVAWDRENQPQHF	TGTGCCAGCAGCGTAGCTTGGGACAGGGAGAATCAGCCCCAGCATTTT
.	TRBD2	TRBJ2-1	TRBV18	CASSLFPGTSGHNEQFF	TGTGCCAGCTCACTATTCCCAGGGACTAGCGGGCACAATGAGCAGTTCTTC
.	TRBD2	TRBJ2-3	TRBV6-5	CASVIAGVIDTQYF	TGTGCCAGCGTAATAGCGGGAGTTATTGATACGCAGTATTTT
.	.	TRBJ2-2	TRBV6-5	CATGWTAATGELFF	TGTGCCACGGGTTGGACAGCTGCCACCGGGGAGCTGTTTTTT
.	.	TRBJ1-5	TRBV2	CASSGMRDQPQHF	TGTGCCAGCAGTGGCATGAGGGATCAGCCCCAGCATTTT
.	TRBD2	TRBJ2-2	TRBV28	CASSFPSGSSGELFF	TGTGCCAGCAGTTTTCCTAGCGGGAGCTCCGGGGAGCTGTTTTTT
.	.	TRBJ2-6	TRBV7-6	CASSPWGEQVGANVLTF	TGTGCCAGCAGCCCCTGGGGGGAGCAAGTGGGGGCCAACGTCCTGACTTTC
.	TRBD1	TRBJ1-3	TRBV28	CASSRGQASGNTIYF	TGTGCCAGCAGCCGTGGACAGGCCTCTGGAAACACCATATATTTT
.	.	TRBJ1-1	TRBV29-1	CSVGGGTLPIAFF	TGCAGCGTTGGGGGGGGGACACTCCCCATAGCTTTCTTT
once	TRBD1	TRBJ1-2	TRBV5-1	CASKSGQGTPNYGYTF	TGCGCCAGTAAATCTGGACAGGGGACCCCAAACTATGGCTACACCTTC
.	.	TRBJ2-6	TRBV6-5	CASSPEGPGANVLTF	TGTGCCAGCAGCCCCGAGGGTCCCGGGGCCAACGTCCTGACTTTC
.	TRBD2	TRBJ2-1	TRBV9	CASSLGLAGVEEQFF	TGTGCCAGCAGCTTGGGACTAGCGGGAGTCGAGGAGCAGTTCTTC
.	TRBD1	TRBJ2-3	TRBV24-1	CATSDTGTGQDTQYF	TGTGCCACCAGTGACACCGGGACAGGGCAAGATACGCAGTATTTT
.	TRBD1	TRBJ2-7	TRBV3-1/TRBV3-2	CASSREGGRYEQYF	TGTGCCAGCAGCCGTGAAGGGGGCAGGTACGAGCAGTACTTC
once	TRBD1	TRBJ2-1	TRBV28	CASSLGPGQSGYEQFF	TGTGCCAGCAGTTTGGGACCGGGACAGTCTGGCTATGAGCAGTTCTTC
many	TRBD1	TRBJ1-1	TRBV7-9	CASSLLQGSGTEAFF	TGTGCCAGCAGCTTATTACAGGGGTCGGGCACTGAAGCTTTCTTT
.	.	TRBJ1-1	TRBV5-6	CASSLGRGNTEAFF	TGTGCCAGCAGCTTGGGACGGGGGAACACTGAAGCTTTCTTT
few	TRBD1	TRBJ1-6	TRBV5-1	CASSLSTGGSRSPLHF	TGCGCCAGCAGCTTGAGTACAGGGGGCTCGCGGTCACCCCTCCACTTT
.	.	TRBJ2-2	TRBV20-1	CSASWGDSGELFF	TGCAGTGCTAGTTGGGGGGATTCCGGGGAGCTGTTTTTT
.	TRBD1	TRBJ1-6	TRBV11-1	CASSNDRGHSPLHF	TGTGCCAGCAGTAATGACAGGGGGCATTCACCCCTCCACTTT
.	TRBD1	TRBJ1-1	TRBV5-1	CASSLGTGGLMNTEAFF	TGCGCCAGCAGCTTGGGCACAGGGGGATTAATGAACACTGAAGCTTTCTTT
.	.	TRBJ2-1	TRBV29-1	CSVEEFSRRSSYNEQFF	TGCAGCGTTGAAGAGTTCTCGCGGAGAAGCTCCTACAATGAGCAGTTCTTC
.	.	TRBJ1-5	TRBV4-1	CASSFQQDWGSPQHF	TGCGCCAGCAGCTTTCAACAGGATTGGGGATCGCCCCAGCATTTT
.	.	TRBJ2-2	TRBV13	CASSPPTSHTGELFF	TGTGCCAGCAGCCCGCCGACTAGTCACACCGGGGAGCTGTTTTTT
once	TRBD2	TRBJ2-3	TRBV27	CASLQAWGLAGGPGENSDTQYF	TGTGCCAGCCTCCAGGCCTGGGGACTAGCGGGAGGGCCGGGCGAGAATTCAGATACGCAGTATTTT
.	TRBD1	TRBJ2-7	TRBV7-9	CASSLAGTGSYEQYF	TGTGCCAGCAGCTTAGCTGGGACAGGGAGCTACGAGCAGTACTTC